This is a list of T cell receptor beta chains from one sample in a study of blood T cell repertoires in COVID-19. Profiled with immunoSEQ multiplex PCR; TCRdb holds only in-frame clones, not every one. Of tens of thousands of clones in the sample, approximately 80% were seen once. Input material: peripheral blood. These receptors were collected from a human donor in a cohort sampled during active COVID-19. CDR3s include the opening cysteine and the closing phenylalanine or tryptophan. A D gene is named only where the DNA matches it firmly. Only some rows state a clone size, as once, few, many or a class for expanded clones.

d_gene	v_gene	abundance	j_gene	CDR3aa	CDR3nt
TRBD1	TRBV24-1	.	TRBJ2-3	CATSEPFGTGGRTDTQYF	TGTGCCACCAGTGAGCCTTTCGGGACAGGGGGGCGCACAGATACGCAGTATTTT
.	TRBV19	.	TRBJ1-2	CASIDHAGSSGYTF	TGTGCCAGTATCGACCACGCAGGGTCTTCTGGCTACACCTTC
TRBD1	TRBV4-1	once	TRBJ2-7	CASSQDGQGVLEQYF	TGCGCCAGCAGCCAAGATGGGCAGGGGGTCCTCGAGCAGTACTTC
TRBD1	TRBV4-1	.	TRBJ2-6	CASSQTGASLSGANVLTF	TGCGCCAGCAGCCAGACAGGGGCCTCCTTATCTGGGGCCAACGTCCTGACTTTC
TRBD1	TRBV19	.	TRBJ1-1	CASRTGRGLNTEAFF	TGTGCCAGCAGGACAGGGAGGGGCTTGAACACTGAAGCTTTCTTT
.	TRBV7-3	.	TRBJ2-2	CASSSSIANTGELFF	TGTGCCAGCAGCTCGAGCATCGCGAACACCGGGGAGCTGTTTTTT
TRBD1	TRBV27	once	TRBJ2-3	CASSSHRGQDTQYF	TGTGCCAGCAGTTCCCACAGGGGTCAAGATACGCAGTATTTT
.	TRBV3-1/TRBV3-2	.	TRBJ1-2	CASSRRQNYGYTF	TGTGCCAGCAGCCGGCGACAGAACTATGGCTACACCTTC
TRBD1	TRBV19	.	TRBJ1-4	CASSIGDRDEEKLFF	TGTGCCAGTAGTATCGGGGACAGGGATGAGGAAAAACTGTTTTTT
TRBD1	TRBV5-6	.	TRBJ1-6	CASSLWGQGARNSPLHF	TGTGCCAGCAGCTTGTGGGGACAGGGGGCTCGTAATTCACCCCTCCACTTT
.	TRBV10-3	few	TRBJ1-5	CAISESGGGGQPQHF	TGTGCCATCAGTGAGTCGGGGGGAGGGGGTCAGCCCCAGCATTTT
.	TRBV6-5	.	TRBJ1-2	CASKASGGGYTF	TGTGCCAGCAAGGCGTCTGGGGGCGGCTACACCTTC
.	TRBV9	.	TRBJ1-4	CASSAQGGTNEKLFF	TGTGCCAGCAGCGCCCAGGGCGGAACTAATGAAAAACTGTTTTTT
TRBD1	TRBV2	.	TRBJ2-7	CASSGFRQGANLMGTNGLFEQYF	TGTGCCAGCAGTGGGTTCAGACAGGGTGCCAACCTTATGGGGACAAATGGTCTTTTCGAGCAGTACTTC
.	TRBV29-1	.	TRBJ1-1	CSVQTVMNTEAFF	TGCAGCGTCCAGACAGTCATGAACACTGAAGCTTTCTTT
.	TRBV29-1	.	TRBJ1-2	CSVDLGYTF	TGCAGCGTTGATCTAGGCTACACCTTC